One sample yielded the 24 T cell receptor beta chains listed below, sequenced in a study of shared clonotypes between healthy human individuals. Clones were read by immunoSEQ multiplex PCR, and TCRdb kept only the in-frame ones, dropping some. Of about 2.1 million clones listed, approximately 92% are singletons. CD45RO-negative, CCR7-selected cells formed the naive CD8 fraction, which excluded terminally differentiated effector memory CD45RA+ cells. The sample comprised naive CD8+ T cells from PBMCs. Receptors originate from a man between 18 and 35 years old in good health. Some clones in this sample may be carry-over from other donors' samples.

The chain uses TRBV19 and TRBJ2-7; D could derive from TRBD1 or TRBD2 (5 bases each). CDR3 size: 14 residues. V was clipped by 5 bases and J by 3 bases, with 14 bases between them. Germline V CDR1 and CDR2: LNHDA, SQIVND (reference sequence). DNA for the CDR3: TGTGCCAGTAGTCCTTGGGACGGCCGCTACGAGCAGTACTTC. Protein product: CASSPWDGRYEQYF.

The gene calls are TRBV4-1 and TRBJ2-7; the match to TRBD1 covers 9 bases. The CDR3 length is 15 residues. V gave up 1 base and J gave up 2 bases; unmatched junction bases: 3. CDR1 MGHRA and CDR2 YSYEKL come from the germline V gene. The CDR3, as DNA: TGCGCCAGCAGCCAAGCGAGGGACAGGGCCTACGAGCAGTACTTC. As protein: CASSQARDRAYEQYF.

This clone was recorded once. The chain is built from TRBV7-9 and TRBJ1-1; D is possibly TRBD1 (6 bases). The CDR3 length is 14 residues. Per germline, CDR1 SEHNR and CDR2 FQNEAQ (reference sequence). The germline V and J ends were trimmed by 0 bases and 6 bases, with 11 bases remaining between them. As DNA, the CDR3 is TGTGCCAGCAGCTTAGCCAACAGGGTGGCTGAAGCTTTCTTT. Amino acid sequence: CASSLANRVAEAFF.

This clone was seen only once. This chain joins TRBV6-1 and TRBJ1-1, with D tentatively TRBD1 (5 bases). V was cut by 4 bases and J by 1 base, with 13 bases left in between. This CDR3 region has 15 residues. In germline, CDR1 is MNHNS, CDR2 SASEGT. The DNA of the CDR3 is TGTGCCAGCAGTGGGGTAGGTCAGGGGAACACTGAAGCTTTCTTT. Its protein product is CASSGVGQGNTEAFF.

The chain carries TRBV19 and TRBJ1-5; D is uncertain. The V and J ends lost 6 bases and 1 base respectively, with 16 bases between them. CDR1 is LNHDA and CDR2 is SQIVND in the germline V gene (reference sequence). The CDR3 contains 16 residues. The CDR3 DNA reads TGTGCCAGTAGCCTCGTCCCGACCAGAAGCAATCAGCCCCAGCATTTT. Translating gives CASSLVPTRSNQPQHF.

This clone came up once. The genes are TRBV4-3 and TRBJ2-1; tentatively, D is TRBD1 (5 bases). Germline-derived CDR1 and CDR2 are LGHNA and YSLEER. Trimming pared 1 base from V and 0 bases from J, leaving 13 bases between. The CDR3 is 17 residues long. This chain's CDR3 is CASSQVSEGDSYNEQFF. The DNA of the CDR3 is TGCGCCAGCAGCCAAGTATCGGAAGGGGACTCCTACAATGAGCAGTTCTTC.

The chain couples TRBV15 to TRBJ1-4; D is ambiguous. V lost 0 bases, J lost 4 bases, and 12 bases lay in between. CDR1 and CDR2 from the germline V gene are LNHNV and YYDKDF (reference sequence). The CDR3 has 16 amino acids. Here the CDR3 DNA reads TGTGCCACCAGCAGAGAGGCGGAAGTACTTAATGAAAAACTGTTTTTT. Residues: CATSREAEVLNEKLFF. Full variable domain (remainder filled in from reference TRBV15 and TRBJ1-4): DAMVIQNPRYQVTQFGKPVTLSCSQTLNHNVMYWYQQKSSQAPKLLFHYYDKDFNNEADTPDNFQSRRPNTSFCFLDIRSPGLGDTAMYLCATSREAEVLNEKLFFGSGTQLSVL.

This rearrangement joins TRBV19 to TRBJ2-2; D is possibly TRBD2 (5 bases). Germline assignment: CDR1 LNHDA and CDR2 SQIVND (reference sequence). V lost 6 bases and J 5 bases, leaving 13 bases between the germline ends. The CDR3 covers 14 residues. The DNA for the CDR3 is TGTGCCAGTAGCCTTTCATCGGGGACCGGGGAGCTGTTTTTT. Encoded protein: CASSLSSGTGELFF.

The V call is TRBV6-4, the J call TRBJ2-3, with TRBD2 matching over 12 bases. Per the germline V gene, CDR1 is MRHNA and CDR2 is SNTAGT. This CDR3 spans 16 amino acids. Trimming took 5 bases from V and 5 from J; bases not matched to a gene: 8. The CDR3 reads CASSILAGGSLDTQYF. CDR3 sequence (DNA): TGTGCCAGCAGTATACTAGCGGGAGGTTCCTTAGATACGCAGTATTTT.

The rearrangement joins TRBV19 to TRBJ1-1, with 8 positions matching TRBD1. Germline V gives CDR1 LNHDA, CDR2 SQIVND (reference sequence). The CDR3 totals 13 residues. The DNA of the CDR3 is TGTGCTGCTTCAGGGGGCCCGAACACTGAAGCTTTCTTT. Amino acids: CAASGGPNTEAFF. The full variable domain, in which reference TRBV19 and TRBJ1-1 provide the parts outside the CDR3, is DGGITQSPKYLFRKEGQNVTLSCEQNLNHDAMYWYRQDPGQGLRLIYYSQIVNDFQKGDIAEGYSVSREKKESFPLTVTSAQKNPTAFYLCAASGGPNTEAFFGQGTRLTVV.

This chain connects TRBV28 to TRBJ1-1; D is unresolved. The CDR3 is made up of 12 amino acids. Germline V CDR1 and CDR2: MDHEN, SYDVKM. V lost 5 bases, J lost 4 bases, and 8 bases lay in between. The CDR3 bases are TGTGCCAGCAGTCTTTTCGGCACTGAAGCTTTCTTT. Translated: CASSLFGTEAFF.

This clone is a singleton in its sample. The chain employs TRBV7-9 and TRBJ2-7, with D tentatively TRBD1 or TRBD2 (5 bases each). Germline V gene data show CDR1 as SEHNR and CDR2 as FQNEAQ (reference sequence). This CDR3 has 13 amino acids. V was cut by 4 bases and J by 4 bases, with 11 bases left in between. CDR3 sequence reads: CASSSGREYEQYF. Here the CDR3 DNA reads TGTGCCAGCAGCTCGGGACGGGAATACGAGCAGTACTTC.

The rearrangement uses TRBV6-6 and TRBJ1-2, with 10 positions matching TRBD1. CDR3 size: 15 residues. Germline V gene lookup returns CDR1 MNHNY and CDR2 SVGAGI (reference sequence). The V segment lost 6 bases and the J segment 4 bases; nucleotides outside the gene matches: 8. In DNA form, the CDR3 reads TGTGCCAGCAGGGGACAGGGGCATATGGGCTATGGCTACACCTTC. Translated: CASRGQGHMGYGYTF.

The gene calls are TRBV27 and TRBJ1-2; D may be TRBD1 (5 bases). The length of the CDR3 is 15 residues. Germline CDR1 reads MNHEY; CDR2 reads SMNVEV (reference sequence). V shed 0 bases and J shed 4 bases, with 12 bases lying between them. CDR3 loop: CASSLSKPGGYGYTF. The CDR3, as DNA: TGTGCCAGCAGTTTATCGAAACCGGGGGGCTATGGCTACACCTTC.

The chain joins TRBV28 to TRBJ2-3; 12 nucleotides align to TRBD2. Germline V gene lookup returns CDR1 MDHEN and CDR2 SYDVKM. Trimming took 3 bases from V and 2 from J; bases not matched to a gene: 12. CDR3 size: 19 residues. DNA of the CDR3: TGTGCCAGCAGTTTTCTTTTTCGGGCTAGCGGGAGGGACACAGATACGCAGTATTTT. Protein: CASSFLFRASGRDTDTQYF.

This clone is a singleton in its sample. V and J are TRBV30 and TRBJ2-1; a possible D gene is TRBD2 (7 bases). V was pared by 5 bases and J by 7 bases, with 18 bases between. The CDR3 totals 14 residues. The germline CDR1 and CDR2 sequences are GTSNPN and SVGIG (reference sequence). The CDR3 loop is CAWATPRGANEQFF. CDR3 nucleotide sequence: TGTGCCTGGGCCACTCCACGGGGGGCAAATGAGCAGTTCTTC.

This chain connects TRBV7-6 to TRBJ2-3, with D possibly TRBD2 on 6 matching bases. Germline V gene lookup returns CDR1 SGHVS and CDR2 FNYEAQ. V was clipped by 2 bases and J by 4 bases, with 13 bases between them. This CDR3 contains 15 residues. CDR3 DNA: TGTGCCAGCAGCTTAATGGGCGGGAACGCAGATACGCAGTATTTT. Residues: CASSLMGGNADTQYF.

Regarding this clone: This sample includes further DNA sequences coding for the same CDR3. The rearrangement joins TRBV27 to TRBJ1-5; a weak D match, TRBD1 (5 bases). Looked up from germline, CDR1 is MNHEY and CDR2 is SMNVEV (reference sequence). The CDR3 has 14 residues. Trimming took 4 bases from V and 7 from J, leaving 14 bases between them. The CDR3 nucleotides read TGTGCCAGCAGTTATACAGGAGCTGGGCAGCCCCAGCATTTT. This codes for CASSYTGAGQPQHF.

This clone came up once. The chain uses TRBV5-4 and TRBJ2-1, with 8 bases matching TRBD2. V dropped 5 bases and J dropped 8; count of bases not matched to a gene: 9. There are 14 residues in the CDR3. Germline V gene data show CDR1 as SGHNT and CDR2 as YYREEE (reference sequence). CDR3: CASRAGTSGHEQFF. CDR3 nucleotides: TGTGCCAGCAGAGCGGGGACTAGTGGGCATGAGCAGTTCTTC.

This chain uses TRBV7-6 with TRBJ1-3, with D uncertain. The V end was cut by 8 bases, the J end by 0 bases, with 8 bases between. CDR1 is SGHVS, CDR2 FNYEAQ, per germline. This CDR3 has 13 residues. This CDR3 reads CASRRSSGNTIYF. For the CDR3, the DNA is TGTGCCAGCCGACGTAGCTCTGGAAACACCATATATTTT.

This clone was found once. This chain joins TRBV29-1 and TRBJ1-2; weak D call: TRBD1 (6 bases). V lost 2 bases, J lost 0 bases, and 13 bases lay in between. In germline, CDR1 is SQVTM, CDR2 ANQGSEA. This CDR3 comprises 15 residues. CDR3 nucleotides: TGCAGCGTTGAAACCGGACAGCGCGCTAACTATGGCTACACCTTC. Translating gives CSVETGQRANYGYTF.

The CDR3 bases are TGTGCCAGCAGGTCGGGACAGGGATTCACTGAAGCTTTCTTT. It codes for CASRSGQGFTEAFF. The V call is TRBV7-9, the J call TRBJ1-1; 9 bases agree with TRBD1. Germline loops: CDR1 SEHNR, CDR2 FQNEAQ (reference sequence). This CDR3 is built from 14 residues. Trimming cost V 6 bases and J 4 bases; bases outside gene matches: 6.

This clone was seen a single time. The chain is built from TRBV29-1 and TRBJ2-7; 7 positions agree with TRBD1. The V gene's germline CDR1 is SQVTM and CDR2 ANQGSEA. This CDR3 has 15 amino acids. After removal of 0 bases from V and 2 bases from J, the junction contained 7 bases not matched to a gene. CDR3 residues: CSVEETETGTYEQYF. The CDR3, as DNA: TGCAGCGTTGAAGAGACGGAGACAGGGACCTACGAGCAGTACTTC.

The chain uses TRBV11-2 and TRBJ2-1, with 9 bases matching TRBD1. Germline V gene lookup returns CDR1 SGHAT and CDR2 FQNNGV. The CDR3 is 16 residues long. The V gene end was trimmed by 6 bases and the J gene end by 8 bases; junction bases not matched to a gene: 14. The CDR3 here is CASRSRTGEISDEQFF. CDR3 in DNA: TGTGCCAGCAGGTCGAGGACAGGGGAGATATCCGATGAGCAGTTCTTC.